Listed below are T cell receptor beta chains from one sample, sequenced in a study of cytomegalovirus exposure and HLA in healthy donors. Some clones are missing from TCRdb's copy, which holds only in-frame ones; the method was immunoSEQ multiplex PCR. This sample has around 140,000 clones; around 77% occur once, and the top ten carry 4% to 5%. The source material was PBMCs. All receptors derive from a male donor in good health and CMV-seropositive. CDR3s include the opening cysteine and the closing phenylalanine or tryptophan.

v_gene: TRBV2; j_gene: TRBJ1-1; CDR3aa: CASTMDRRNTEAFF
v_gene: TRBV28; j_gene: TRBJ1-5; CDR3aa: CATHEQGVSNQPQHF
v_gene: TRBV27; j_gene: TRBJ2-2; CDR3aa: CASITNTGELFF
v_gene: TRBV28; j_gene: TRBJ2-3; CDR3aa: CASRIQRGDTQYF
v_gene: TRBV5-5; j_gene: TRBJ2-5; CDR3aa: CASSLGLAGGETQYF
v_gene: TRBV7-9; j_gene: TRBJ2-2; CDR3aa: CASSSPSGETTGELFF
v_gene: TRBV29-1; j_gene: TRBJ2-1; CDR3aa: CSVVLAANYNEQFF
v_gene: TRBV2; j_gene: TRBJ1-6; CDR3aa: CASSGQGGRGDSPLHF
v_gene: TRBV11-2; j_gene: TRBJ2-2; CDR3aa: CASSVSGSTTGELFF
v_gene: TRBV15; j_gene: TRBJ2-2; CDR3aa: CATSRDSLNTGELFF
v_gene: TRBV2; j_gene: TRBJ2-7; CDR3aa: CASSEQGYEQYF
v_gene: TRBV6-1; j_gene: TRBJ1-2; CDR3aa: CASSEGGQEGYGYTF
v_gene: TRBV28; j_gene: TRBJ2-5; CDR3aa: CASSFNGGLEETQYF
v_gene: TRBV5-1; j_gene: TRBJ1-6; CDR3aa: CASSLTRTGAGNSSPLHF
v_gene: TRBV10-3; j_gene: TRBJ2-7; CDR3aa: CAISETAGGHEQYF
v_gene: TRBV2; j_gene: TRBJ1-5; CDR3aa: CASRAGDRNQPQHF
v_gene: TRBV29-1; j_gene: TRBJ1-1; CDR3aa: CSVPKRGNTEAFF
v_gene: TRBV2; j_gene: TRBJ1-1; CDR3aa: CASTRGLDTEAFF
v_gene: TRBV2; j_gene: TRBJ1-6; CDR3aa: CASSEARTGNNSPLHF
v_gene: TRBV2; j_gene: TRBJ1-5; CDR3aa: CASSGDSDLAGGYQPQHF
v_gene: TRBV5-1; j_gene: TRBJ2-7; CDR3aa: CASSLSGSSYEQYF
v_gene: TRBV28; j_gene: TRBJ1-2; CDR3aa: CASSDSVNYGYTF
v_gene: TRBV14; j_gene: TRBJ2-1; CDR3aa: CASSQRQAYNEQFF
v_gene: TRBV2; j_gene: TRBJ1-4; CDR3aa: CASRKIATNEKLFF
v_gene: TRBV19; j_gene: TRBJ2-7; CDR3aa: CASSSPHPGVAGFNEQYF
v_gene: TRBV28; j_gene: TRBJ2-7; CDR3aa: CASSFARGPYYEQYF
v_gene: TRBV5-6; j_gene: TRBJ2-1; CDR3aa: CASSREREGNEQFF
v_gene: TRBV6-6; j_gene: TRBJ1-2; CDR3aa: CASSPRQGANGYTF
v_gene: TRBV11-3; j_gene: TRBJ1-1; CDR3aa: CASSLEGQGNTEAFF
v_gene: TRBV13; j_gene: TRBJ1-2; CDR3aa: CASSFGRGLSGYTF
v_gene: TRBV5-5; j_gene: TRBJ2-3; CDR3aa: CASSRRGISTDTQYF
v_gene: TRBV5-4; j_gene: TRBJ2-1; CDR3aa: CASSGSGGPSYNEQFF
v_gene: TRBV7-8; j_gene: TRBJ2-5; CDR3aa: CASSPVGTSNQETQYF
v_gene: TRBV25-1; j_gene: TRBJ1-2; CDR3aa: CASSEQGWSGGYTF
v_gene: TRBV5-1; j_gene: TRBJ2-2; CDR3aa: CASSPADTGELFF
v_gene: TRBV6-5; j_gene: TRBJ2-1; CDR3aa: CASSFSGGRYNEQFF
v_gene: TRBV15; j_gene: TRBJ1-5; CDR3aa: CATSSRDSSNQPQHF
v_gene: TRBV18; j_gene: TRBJ1-1; CDR3aa: CASSQIRGQGTMDTEAFF
v_gene: TRBV6-5; j_gene: TRBJ2-5; CDR3aa: CASSLSGTLQETQYF
v_gene: TRBV2; j_gene: TRBJ1-5; CDR3aa: CASTLGQGGNQPQHF
v_gene: TRBV6-6; j_gene: TRBJ2-5; CDR3aa: CASSYPTGVKHEQYF
v_gene: TRBV5-1; j_gene: TRBJ2-4; CDR3aa: CASSLGTVIAKNSQYF
v_gene: TRBV2; j_gene: TRBJ2-5; CDR3aa: CASRLLAGGQETQYF
v_gene: TRBV27; j_gene: TRBJ2-1; CDR3aa: CASSLSRGLQLFF
v_gene: TRBV18; j_gene: TRBJ2-5; CDR3aa: CASSPKETQYF
v_gene: TRBV7-9; j_gene: TRBJ2-1; CDR3aa: CASSPRTSASLYNEQFF
v_gene: TRBV4-2; j_gene: TRBJ1-1; CDR3aa: CASSQDRRFNTEAFF
v_gene: TRBV6-5; j_gene: TRBJ1-6; CDR3aa: CASSSSDSENSPLHF
v_gene: TRBV2; j_gene: TRBJ1-2; CDR3aa: CASSEDGGRYYGYTF
v_gene: TRBV6-1; j_gene: TRBJ1-1; CDR3aa: CASSGLAQGVSTEAFF
v_gene: TRBV28; j_gene: TRBJ2-7; CDR3aa: CASSSVSGQGYEQYF
v_gene: TRBV7-3; j_gene: TRBJ2-6; CDR3aa: CASSSGGSGANVLTF
v_gene: TRBV10-3; j_gene: TRBJ1-3; CDR3aa: CAISGPGGSGNTIYF
v_gene: TRBV2; j_gene: TRBJ1-5; CDR3aa: CASSEGQGNQPQHF